The entry below describes one T cell receptor (beta chain). The data were obtained in a study of naive and memory T cell subsets. Germline loops: CDR1 SNHLY, CDR2 FYNNEI. The CDR3 is made up of 14 amino acids. J gave up 0 bases and V 7 bases, and 6 bases lay outside the gene matches. Two oligonucleotides, mixed equimolar, formed the beta constant-region primer covering TRBC1 and TRBC2. TCRdb used MiXCR to reprocess the UMI-ligation and nested PCR reads, holding one entry per CDR3 protein. The sample lists tens of thousands of distinct CDR3 sequences, around 6.5% occurring once. The clonotype was recovered from a human donor in good health. Sequencing used central memory CD4+ T cells from blood. The chain links TRBV2 to TRBJ2-7; TRBD1 matches at 7 bases. This CDR3 reads CASTRQGSSYEQYF. The CDR3 nucleotides read TGTGCCAGCACAAGACAGGGAAGCTCCTACGAGCAGTACTTC.